The subject of this entry is one T cell receptor (beta chain). What it recognizes is unknown. Trimming cost V 4 bases and J 2 bases, with 6 bases left between them. CDR1 LNHDA and CDR2 SQIVND come from the germline V gene (reference sequence). The CDR3 is made up of 13 amino acids. This entry comes from a study of cytotoxic CD8 clonotypes in ibrutinib-treated CLL. Study-level background: The group held roughly twelve relapsed/refractory and approximately 15 treatment-naive patients, with roughly 17 IGHV unmutated. After treatment lasting a median about twelve months, range 6 to 36, response samples were collected. Study-level points and caveats: While tracking circulating CD8+ T-cell counts, baseline clonality exceeded that of age-matched healthy donors.

The method was immunoSEQ multiplex PCR; TCRdb's version includes in-frame clones alone and lacks a portion of them. In the table there are approximately 330,000 clones, more than 65% of which are singletons. The chain is built from TRBV19 and TRBJ1-5; D may be TRBD1 (5 bases). This clonotype originated in a human donor with chronic lymphocytic leukemia. Sequences were derived from PBMCs, sampled before ibrutinib treatment. DNA of the CDR3: TGTGCCAGTAGTAGGGGGGGCAATCAGCCCCAGCATTTT. This codes for CASSRGGNQPQHF.